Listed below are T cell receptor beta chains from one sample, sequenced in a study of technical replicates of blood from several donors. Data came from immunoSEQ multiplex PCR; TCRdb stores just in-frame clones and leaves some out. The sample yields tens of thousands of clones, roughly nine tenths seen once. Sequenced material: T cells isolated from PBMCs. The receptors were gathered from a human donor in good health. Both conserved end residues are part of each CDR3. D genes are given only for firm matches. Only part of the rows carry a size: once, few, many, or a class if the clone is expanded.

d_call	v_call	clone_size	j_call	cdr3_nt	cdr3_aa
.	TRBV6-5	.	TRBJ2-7	TGTGCCAGCAGTAGACTACAAGACTACGAGCAGTACTTC	CASSRLQDYEQYF
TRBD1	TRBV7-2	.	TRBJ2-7	TGTGCCAGCAGCTTTGGGACAGCCTACGAGCAGTACTTC	CASSFGTAYEQYF
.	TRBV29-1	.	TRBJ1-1	TGCAGCGTTGGGCAGTACAACACTGAAGCTTTCTTT	CSVGQYNTEAFF
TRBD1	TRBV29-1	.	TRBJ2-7	TGCAGCGTTGAAGTCAAGACAGGGTACGAGCAGTACTTC	CSVEVKTGYEQYF
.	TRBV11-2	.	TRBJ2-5	TGTGCCAGCAGCTTAGTCGGTGCGATGGAGGAGACCCAGTACTTC	CASSLVGAMEETQYF
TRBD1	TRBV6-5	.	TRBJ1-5	TGTGCCAGCAGTTACTCACAGGGGGCTCAGCCCCAGCATTTT	CASSYSQGAQPQHF
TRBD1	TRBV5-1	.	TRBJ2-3	TGCGCCAGCTCTAGACAGGGAACAGATACGCAGTATTTT	CASSRQGTDTQYF
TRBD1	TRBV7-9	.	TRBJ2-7	TGTGCCAGCAGCCCAGGGACAGCTATCTACGAGCAGTACTTC	CASSPGTAIYEQYF
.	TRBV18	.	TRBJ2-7	TGTGCCAGCTCACCGAAACAGGGCGAGAACGAGCAGTACTTC	CASSPKQGENEQYF
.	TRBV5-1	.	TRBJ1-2	TGCGCCAGCAGCTCGAGATCAACAGCCCCTATGGGCTACACCTTC	CASSSRSTAPMGYTF
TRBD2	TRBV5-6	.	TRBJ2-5	TGTGCCAGCAGCTTGGTCCCGGGAGGATATCAAGAGACCCAGTACTTC	CASSLVPGGYQETQYF
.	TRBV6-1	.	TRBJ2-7	TGTGCCAGCAGGGAGAGCGGACTGGAAGTCTACGAGCAGTACTTC	CASRESGLEVYEQYF
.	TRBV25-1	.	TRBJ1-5	TGTGCCAGCAGTGAATACGGTCAGCCCCAGCATTTT	CASSEYGQPQHF
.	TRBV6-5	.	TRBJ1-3	TGTGCCAGCAGTTACTCTAACAGCCCTGGAAACACCATATATTTT	CASSYSNSPGNTIYF
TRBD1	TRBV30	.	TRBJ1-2	TGTGCCTGGACTAGGTCCCGGGACAGGGGAAGAAATGGCTACACCTTC	CAWTRSRDRGRNGYTF
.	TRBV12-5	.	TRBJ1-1	TGTGCTAGTGGTTTCAGGGGAGACACTGAAGCTTTCTTT	CASGFRGDTEAFF
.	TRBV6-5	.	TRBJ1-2	TGTGCCAGCAGTTTTTTCCAGACTATTAACTATGGCTACACCTTC	CASSFFQTINYGYTF
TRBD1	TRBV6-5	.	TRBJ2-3	TGTGCCAGCAGTCGATGGGGACAGCTGGCGGATACGCAGTATTTT	CASSRWGQLADTQYF
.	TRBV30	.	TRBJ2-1	TGTGCCTGGAGTGTACGAGAGAGAGGGTTCTTC	CAWSVRERGFF
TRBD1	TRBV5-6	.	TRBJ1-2	TGTGCCACCCTTCAACAGGGGGTAGATGGCTACACCTTC	CATLQQGVDGYTF
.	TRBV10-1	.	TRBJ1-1	TGCGCCAGCAGTGACAGGGGATATTTGAACACTGAAGCTTTCTTT	CASSDRGYLNTEAFF
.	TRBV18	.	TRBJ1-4	TGTGCCAGCTCACAACAGGGTGCTAATGAAAAACTGTTTTTT	CASSQQGANEKLFF
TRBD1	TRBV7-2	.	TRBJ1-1	TGTGCCAGCAGCCTCAGGGGGTACTTT	CASSLRGYF
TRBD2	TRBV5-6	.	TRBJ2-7	TGTGCCAGCAGCTTCCTAGCGGGAGGGCCATCGTACGAGCAGTACTTC	CASSFLAGGPSYEQYF
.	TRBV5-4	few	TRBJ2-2	TGTGCCAGCAGCTTGCTGAGCACCGGGGAGCTGTTTTTT	CASSLLSTGELFF
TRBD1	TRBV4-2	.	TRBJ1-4	TGTGCCAGCAGCCAAGAAAGGAAAGGGACCGGGACAGTTAATGAAAAACTGTTTTTT	CASSQERKGTGTVNEKLFF
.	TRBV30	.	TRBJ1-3	TGTGCCTGGAGAAAGCAAACGGGGGGAAACACCATATATTTT	CAWRKQTGGNTIYF
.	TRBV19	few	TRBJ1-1	TGTGCCAGTAGTATCGAGGCTGGCATGAACACTGAAGCTTTCTTT	CASSIEAGMNTEAFF
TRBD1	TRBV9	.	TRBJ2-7	TGTGCCAGCAGCGTAGCAGACAGGGTCTACGAGCAGTACTTC	CASSVADRVYEQYF
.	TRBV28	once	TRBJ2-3	TGTGCCATAGAAAGGGACTCTTCCACAGATACGCAGTATTTT	CAIERDSSTDTQYF
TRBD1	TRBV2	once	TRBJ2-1	TGTGCCAGCAGCCTGGACAGGGGCCATGAGCAGTTCTTC	CASSLDRGHEQFF
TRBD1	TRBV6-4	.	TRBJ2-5	TGTGCCACTGGGTTGGGCAGGGGGGAGACCCAGTACTTC	CATGLGRGETQYF
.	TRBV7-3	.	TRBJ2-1	TGTGCCAGCAGCTCCCAGGGGAGCGATGAGCAGTTCTTC	CASSSQGSDEQFF
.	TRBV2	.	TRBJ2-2	TGTGCCAGCGAGGGGGGGAACGGGGAGCTGTTTTTT	CASEGGNGELFF
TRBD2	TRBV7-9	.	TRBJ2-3	TGTGCCAGTAACCCGGGGGGGGAGCAGTATTTT	CASNPGGEQYF
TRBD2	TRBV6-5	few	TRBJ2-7	TGTGCCAGCAGGGGACTAGCGGGAGGTTACTACGAGCAGTACTTC	CASRGLAGGYYEQYF
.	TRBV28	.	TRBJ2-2	TGTGCCAGCAGTTTAGGGGCCTTGAACACCGGGGAGCTGTTTTTT	CASSLGALNTGELFF
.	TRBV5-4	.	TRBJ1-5	TGTGCCAGCAGCTCCGATAGGGGAACCCCCCAGCATTTT	CASSSDRGTPQHF
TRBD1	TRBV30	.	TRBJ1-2	TGTGCCTGGACGGGGGACAGGGCCTCTGGCTACACCTTC	CAWTGDRASGYTF
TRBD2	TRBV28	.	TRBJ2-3	TGTGCCAGCTGGGCTAGCGGGGACACAGATACGCAGTATTTT	CASWASGDTDTQYF
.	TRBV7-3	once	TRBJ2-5	TGTGCCAGCAGCTTGGGGGGGCCGGAGACCCAGTACTTC	CASSLGGPETQYF
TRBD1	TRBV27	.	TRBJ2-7	TGTGCCAGCAGTTGGTCCACAGGGGAAAGCTCCTACGAGCAGTACTTC	CASSWSTGESSYEQYF
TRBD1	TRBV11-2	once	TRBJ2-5	TGTGCCAGCAGCACATCGACAGGGATCCAAGAGACCCAGTACTTC	CASSTSTGIQETQYF
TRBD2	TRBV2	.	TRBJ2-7	TGTGCCAGCAGAGCTACCTCTAGCGGGAGTCCCGTAAAGTACTTC	CASRATSSGSPVKYF
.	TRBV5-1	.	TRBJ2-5	TGCGCCAGCAGCTTGAACCAGATGGAGACCCAGTACTTC	CASSLNQMETQYF
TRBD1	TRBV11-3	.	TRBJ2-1	TGTGCCACGACAGGGGATAACTCCTACAATGAGCAGTTCTTC	CATTGDNSYNEQFF
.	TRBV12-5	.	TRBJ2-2	TGTGCTAGTGGTTTGGACAGGGCCGGGGAGCTGTTTTTT	CASGLDRAGELFF
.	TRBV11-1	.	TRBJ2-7	TGTGCCAGCAGCTCTACAGGTTGGGGCGGATACGAGCAGTACTTC	CASSSTGWGGYEQYF
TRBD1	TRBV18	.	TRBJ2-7	TGTGCCAGCTCACCTAGGACAGGGGACTACGAGCAGTACTTC	CASSPRTGDYEQYF
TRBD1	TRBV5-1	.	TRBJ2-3	TGCGCCAGCAGCCATATCCGGGACAGCTACACAGATACGCAGTATTTT	CASSHIRDSYTDTQYF
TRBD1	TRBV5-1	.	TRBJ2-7	TGCGCCAGCAGCGGGGGGGACAGGGGCTTGGTTGTCGAGCAGTACTTC	CASSGGDRGLVVEQYF